This T cell receptor (beta chain) was recorded in a study of T cell repertoires and HLA-DP antigens (dated by TCRdb to 2017 to 2018). With respect to the entire study: An in vitro model of CD4+ T cell alloreactivity against allogeneic HLA-DP presented by transduced HeLa cells was used in the study. Compared with self, one alloantigen differed at one amino acid in the peptide-binding groove and the other differed at under 13, modelling structurally similar versus dissimilar alloantigens. Of the three donors, two were male and one was female, with ages ranging from the 18-to-29 band to the 60-to-69 band. Average DNA input was about 200 ng for sorted CD137+CD4+ samples, compared with around 1,200 ng for pre-culture CD4+ samples.

In the case of this clone: Its antigen specificity is not known. Base qualities are missing; no much larger clone stands one base away.

TCRB CDR3 regions were amplified with the immunoSEQ multiplex PCR using forward primers for 54 TRBV segments and reverse primers for 13 TRBJ segments. Deep resolution, with a target of 200,000 or so T cell genomes, was applied to the sequencing of pre-culture CD4+ samples. Sequencing of the amplicons was done on an Illumina HiSeq System, giving 87 bp reads that spanned the CDR3. The authors' pipeline ran thus. PCR and sequencing errors in the reads were corrected, and alignment to IMGT reference sequences was used to define CDR3 regions. Template and unique rearrangement counts were estimated using synthetic template pools. Clonality was computed as 1 minus Pielou's evenness. The Daley-Smith estimator was used to estimate richness. Repertoire overlap was measured with Morisita's index. Clones present in cultured samples but not detected in the pre-culture repertoire of the same donor were defined as low-abundance clones. The immuneACCESS repertoire file appears here via TCRdb, limited to in-frame rearrangements. These files lack a portion of the clones; in checked studies, under half of the deficit traces to unresolved V genes, and the cause of the others is not known. That table is the source of V, J and clone size, and D and trimming were worked out from the DNA. The sample table lists some 110,000 clones, roughly 92% of them with a count of one. The ten largest clones capture less than 0.35% of the sample.

Inclusive of the bounding cysteine and phenylalanine, the CDR3 is 20 residues long. Only the CDR3 DNA is retained, 60 bases long and in frame from the first base. From the germline V gene, CDR1 is MGHRA and CDR2 is YSYEKL. V lost 0 bases and J lost 2 bases, and the count of bases not matched to a germline gene is 8. Study-wide findings and limitations: Clonality of sorted CD137+ cells was similar against both alloantigens (around 0.41) and much higher than in pre-culture samples (about 0.037). Limitations were identified as the inclusion of only a few donors, the use of a non-physiological HeLa antigen-presenting system, and the use of total CD4+ responder cells. An average cumulative frequency of around 40% against one allele and 50.6% against the other was found for clones undetected before culture. The naive and memory CD4+ repertoires were not analysed as separate populations.

Untouched CD4+ T cells were isolated from Ficoll-separated PBMC through negative selection with magnetic beads, and an average purity of approximately 98% was reached. Untouched CD4+ T cells were isolated from Ficoll-separated PBMC with magnetic beads, reaching about 97.7% purity with negligible CD8+ contamination. Peripheral blood mononuclear cells came from the buffy coats of three healthy blood donors, who served as the study's donors. Each of the three donors was CMV seronegative. The DNeasy Blood & Tissue Kit was used for extraction of genomic DNA. Genomic DNA from sorted CD137+CD4+ cells and from pre-culture CD4+ baseline samples of each subject was subjected to TCRB sequencing.

The sample was CD4+ T cells from PBMCs. The clonotype originates from a woman aged 18 to 35 in good health and CMV-seronegative. Recombination joined TRBV4-1 with TRBJ2-1; 15 junctional bases match TRBD2. CDR3 loop: CASSQDRGTSGRPTYNEQFF. In nucleotide form, the sequence is TGCGCCAGCAGCCAAGATCGAGGGACTAGCGGGAGGCCGACCTACAATGAGCAGTTCTTC.